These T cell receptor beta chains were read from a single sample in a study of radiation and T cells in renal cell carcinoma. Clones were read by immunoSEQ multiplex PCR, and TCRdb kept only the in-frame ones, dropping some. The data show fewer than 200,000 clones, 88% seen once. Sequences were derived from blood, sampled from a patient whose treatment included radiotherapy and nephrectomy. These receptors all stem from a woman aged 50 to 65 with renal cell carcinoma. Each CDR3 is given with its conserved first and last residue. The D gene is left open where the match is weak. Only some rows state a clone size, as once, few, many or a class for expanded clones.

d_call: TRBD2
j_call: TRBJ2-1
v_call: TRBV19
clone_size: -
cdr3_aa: CASSGPGLAGPSRYNEQFF
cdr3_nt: TGTGCCAGTAGTGGCCCGGGACTAGCGGGTCCCTCACGATACAATGAGCAGTTCTTC

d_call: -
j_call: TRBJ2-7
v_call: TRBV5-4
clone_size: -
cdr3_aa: CASSLGLYYEQYF
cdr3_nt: TGTGCCAGCAGCTTAGGACTATACTACGAGCAGTACTTC

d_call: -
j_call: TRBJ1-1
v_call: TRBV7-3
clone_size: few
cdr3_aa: CASSVNRDHTEAFF
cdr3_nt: TGTGCCAGCAGCGTAAACAGGGACCACACTGAAGCTTTCTTT

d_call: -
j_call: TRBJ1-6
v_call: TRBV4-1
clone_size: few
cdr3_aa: CASSHDYDPGRGQNSPLHF
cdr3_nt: TGCGCCAGCAGCCACGATTATGACCCTGGCAGGGGCCAAAATTCACCCCTCCACTTT

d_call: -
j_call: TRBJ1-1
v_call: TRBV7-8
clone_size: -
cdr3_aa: CASSLAVGGTEAFF
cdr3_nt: TGTGCCAGCAGCTTAGCGGTGGGAGGGACTGAAGCTTTCTTT

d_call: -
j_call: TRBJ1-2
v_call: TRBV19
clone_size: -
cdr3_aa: CASTYLGGYTF
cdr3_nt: TGTGCCAGTACCTACTTGGGGGGCTACACCTTC

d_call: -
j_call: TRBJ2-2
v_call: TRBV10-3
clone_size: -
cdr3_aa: CAISEGQGGTGELFF
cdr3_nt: TGTGCCATCAGTGAGGGGCAGGGTGGCACCGGGGAGCTGTTTTTT

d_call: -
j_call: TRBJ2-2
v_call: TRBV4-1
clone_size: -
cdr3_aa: CASSHLVTGELFF
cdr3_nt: TGCGCCAGCAGCCATTTGGTAACCGGGGAGCTGTTTTTT

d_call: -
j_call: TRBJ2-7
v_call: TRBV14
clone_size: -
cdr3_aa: CASSHRKADEQYF
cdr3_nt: TGTGCCAGCAGCCACCGGAAAGCCGACGAGCAGTACTTC

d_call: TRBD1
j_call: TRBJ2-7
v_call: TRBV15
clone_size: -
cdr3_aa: CATSREDRGPYEQYF
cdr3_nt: TGTGCCACCAGCAGAGAAGACAGGGGGCCCTACGAGCAGTACTTC

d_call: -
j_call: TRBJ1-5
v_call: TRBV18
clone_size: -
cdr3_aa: CASSPGHLYSNQPQHF
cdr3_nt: TGTGCCAGCTCACCGGGACACCTGTATAGCAATCAGCCCCAGCATTTT

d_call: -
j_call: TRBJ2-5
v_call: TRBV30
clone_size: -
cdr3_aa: CAWSLWGETQYF
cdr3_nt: TGTGCCTGGAGTTTATGGGGCGAGACCCAGTACTTC

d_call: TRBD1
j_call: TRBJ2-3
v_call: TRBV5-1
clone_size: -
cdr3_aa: CASSLEGQGEIDTQYF
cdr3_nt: TGCGCCAGCAGCTTGGAAGGGCAGGGGGAAATAGATACGCAGTATTTT

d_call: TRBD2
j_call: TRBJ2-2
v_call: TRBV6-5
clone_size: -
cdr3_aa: CASSPRAGAGELFF
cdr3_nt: TGTGCCAGCAGCCCAAGGGCGGGGGCCGGGGAGCTGTTTTTT

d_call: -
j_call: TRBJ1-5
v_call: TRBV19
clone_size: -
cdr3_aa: CASSINGAGADQPQHF
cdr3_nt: TGTGCCAGTAGTATAAATGGCGCGGGGGCGGATCAGCCCCAGCATTTT

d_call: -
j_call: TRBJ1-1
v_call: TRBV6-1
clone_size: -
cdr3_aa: CASSEYRTEAFF
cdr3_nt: TGTGCCAGCAGTGAATATAGGACTGAAGCTTTCTTT

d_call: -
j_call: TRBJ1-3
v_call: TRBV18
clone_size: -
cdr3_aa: CASSPRQDSGNTIYF
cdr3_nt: TGTGCCAGCTCACCCCGACAGGACTCTGGAAACACCATATATTTT